The clone carrying this T cell receptor beta chain occurred a few times. The target antigen is unknown. The data derive from a study of blood T cells in healthy people across ages. Study-wide points: Long-lived and aged donors differed, with more naive CD4+ cells and higher diversity in the long-lived.

In germline, CDR1 is SGHAT, CDR2 FQNNGV. Deletions cut 3 bases from V and 9 bases from J, with 8 bases between. CDR3 length equals 12 residues. Alongside a J-beta primer mix, a sample-barcoded 5' primer served in a second PCR lasting roughly 7 to 11 cycles. TCRdb reanalysed the 5' RACE reads using MiXCR and keeps one entry per CDR3 protein. The sample lists 600,000 to 1,000,000 distinct CDR3 sequences; 25% were seen once. The same sample was also used in a study of T cells of mothers and their children.

The clonotype originates from a boy between 5 and 17 years old in good health. The chain joins TRBV11-2 to TRBJ2-2; D uncertain. Sequenced material: blood. DNA for the CDR3: TGTGCCAGCAGCTTCTCTACCCGGGAGCTGTTTTTT. This gives the protein CASSFSTRELFF.